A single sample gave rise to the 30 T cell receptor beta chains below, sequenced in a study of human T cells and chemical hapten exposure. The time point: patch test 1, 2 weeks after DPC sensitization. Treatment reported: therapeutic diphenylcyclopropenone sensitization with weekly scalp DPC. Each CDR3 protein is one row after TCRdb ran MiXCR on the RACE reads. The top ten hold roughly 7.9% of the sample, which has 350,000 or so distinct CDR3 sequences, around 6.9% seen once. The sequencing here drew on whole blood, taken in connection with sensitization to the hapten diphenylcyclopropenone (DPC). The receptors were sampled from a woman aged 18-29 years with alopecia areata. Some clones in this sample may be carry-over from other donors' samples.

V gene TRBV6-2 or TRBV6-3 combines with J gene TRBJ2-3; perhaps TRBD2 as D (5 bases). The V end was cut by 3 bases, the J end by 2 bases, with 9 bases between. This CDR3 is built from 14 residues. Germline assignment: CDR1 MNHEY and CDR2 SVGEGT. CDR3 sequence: CASSYLATTDTQYF. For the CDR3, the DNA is TGTGCCAGCAGTTATCTAGCCACCACAGATACGCAGTATTTT.

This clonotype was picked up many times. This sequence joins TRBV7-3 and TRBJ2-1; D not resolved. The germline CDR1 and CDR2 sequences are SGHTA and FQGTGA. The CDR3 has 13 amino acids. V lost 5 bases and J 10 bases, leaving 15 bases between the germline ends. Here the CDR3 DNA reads TGTGCCAGCAGCCCGTCGCACCGCTTAGAGCAGTTCTTC. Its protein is CASSPSHRLEQFF.

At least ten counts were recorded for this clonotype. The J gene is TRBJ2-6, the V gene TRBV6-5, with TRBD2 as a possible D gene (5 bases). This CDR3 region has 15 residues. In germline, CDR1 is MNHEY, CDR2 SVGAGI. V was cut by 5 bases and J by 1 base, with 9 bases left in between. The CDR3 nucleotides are TGTGCCAGCAGTCCAGAGGGATCTGGGGCCAACGTCCTGACTTTC. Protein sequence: CASSPEGSGANVLTF.

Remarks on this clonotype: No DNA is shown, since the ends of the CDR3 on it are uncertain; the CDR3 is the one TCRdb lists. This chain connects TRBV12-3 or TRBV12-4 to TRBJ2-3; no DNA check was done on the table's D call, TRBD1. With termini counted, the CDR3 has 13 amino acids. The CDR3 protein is CASRLSGPDTQYF.

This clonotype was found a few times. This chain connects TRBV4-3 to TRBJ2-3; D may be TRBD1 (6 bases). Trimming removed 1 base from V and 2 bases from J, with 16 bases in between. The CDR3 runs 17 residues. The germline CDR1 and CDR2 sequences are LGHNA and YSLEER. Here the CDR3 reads CASSQASGTPFTDTQYF. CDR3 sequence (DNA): TGCGCCAGCAGCCAAGCATCCGGGACACCCTTCACAGATACGCAGTATTTT.

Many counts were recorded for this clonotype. CDR3 sequence reads: CASSQAAGNTEAFF. The DNA of the CDR3 is TGTGCCAGCAGCCAAGCCGCGGGGAACACTGAAGCTTTCTTT. The chain combines TRBV4-2 with TRBJ1-1; unclear D gene. CDR3 length: 14 residues. Trimming removed 1 base from V and 1 base from J, with 7 bases in between. Germline lookup yields CDR1 LGHNA and CDR2 YNFKEQ.

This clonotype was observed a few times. Written as DNA, the CDR3 is TGTGCCAGCAGAACCCCGAAGTTGCGGAACACTGAAGCTTTCTTT. Amino acids: CASRTPKLRNTEAFF. This chain connects TRBV12-3 or TRBV12-4 to TRBJ1-1; no definite D call. The CDR3 runs to 15 residues. The V gene lost 6 bases and the J gene lost 1 base, with 15 bases spanning the gap.

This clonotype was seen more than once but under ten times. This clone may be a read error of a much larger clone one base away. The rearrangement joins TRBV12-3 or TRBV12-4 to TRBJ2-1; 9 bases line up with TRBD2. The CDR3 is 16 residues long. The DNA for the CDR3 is TGTGCCCGCAGTTTAGGCGGGGGGGAGTTCTACAATGAGCAGTTCTTC. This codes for CARSLGGGEFYNEQFF.

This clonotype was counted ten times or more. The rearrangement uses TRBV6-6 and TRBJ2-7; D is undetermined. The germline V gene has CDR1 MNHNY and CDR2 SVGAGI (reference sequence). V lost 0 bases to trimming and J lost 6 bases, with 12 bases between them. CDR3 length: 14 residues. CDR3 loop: CASSYSPQSPEQYF. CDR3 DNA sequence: TGTGCCAGCAGTTACTCGCCGCAATCCCCCGAGCAGTACTTC.

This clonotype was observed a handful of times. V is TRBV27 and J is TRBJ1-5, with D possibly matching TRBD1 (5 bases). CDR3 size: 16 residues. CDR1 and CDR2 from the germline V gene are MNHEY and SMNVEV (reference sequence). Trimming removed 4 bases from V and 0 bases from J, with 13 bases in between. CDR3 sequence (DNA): TGTGCCAGCAGTTCAACAGGTCCCTTTAGCAATCAGCCCCAGCATTTT. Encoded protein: CASSSTGPFSNQPQHF.

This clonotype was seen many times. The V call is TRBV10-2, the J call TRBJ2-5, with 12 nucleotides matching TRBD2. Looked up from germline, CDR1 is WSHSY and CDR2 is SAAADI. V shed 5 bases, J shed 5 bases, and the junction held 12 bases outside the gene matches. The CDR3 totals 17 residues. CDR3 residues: CASSYNRASGGGETQYF. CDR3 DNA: TGCGCCAGCAGTTATAATCGAGCTAGCGGGGGGGGTGAGACCCAGTACTTC.

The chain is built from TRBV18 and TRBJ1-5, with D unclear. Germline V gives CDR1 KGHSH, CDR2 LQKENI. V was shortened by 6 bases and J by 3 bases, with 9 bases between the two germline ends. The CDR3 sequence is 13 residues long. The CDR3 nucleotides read TGTGCCAGCTCCCGAGGCGACAATCAGCCCCAGCATTTT. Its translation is CASSRGDNQPQHF.

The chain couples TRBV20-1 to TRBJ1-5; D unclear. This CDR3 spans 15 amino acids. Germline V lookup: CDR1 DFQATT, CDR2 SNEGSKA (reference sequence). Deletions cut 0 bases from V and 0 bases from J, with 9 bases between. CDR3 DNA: TGCAGTGCTAGAGAGAAAACATATAGCAATCAGCCCCAGCATTTT. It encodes CSAREKTYSNQPQHF.

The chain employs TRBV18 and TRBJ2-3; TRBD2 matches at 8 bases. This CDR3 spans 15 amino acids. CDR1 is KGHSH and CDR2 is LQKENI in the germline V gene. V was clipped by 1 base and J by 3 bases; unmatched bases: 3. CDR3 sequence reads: CASSPLAGMTDTQYF. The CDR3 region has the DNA TGTGCCAGCTCACCACTAGCGGGGATGACAGATACGCAGTATTTT.

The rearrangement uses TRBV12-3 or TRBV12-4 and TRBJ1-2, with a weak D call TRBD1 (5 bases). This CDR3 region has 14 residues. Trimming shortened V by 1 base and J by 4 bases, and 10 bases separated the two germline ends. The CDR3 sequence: CASSLGQTVYGYTF. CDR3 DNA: TGTGCCAGCAGTTTAGGACAGACCGTCTATGGCTACACCTTC.

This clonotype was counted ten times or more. In DNA, the CDR3 is TGTGCCAGCAGCTTACTTCGAGCCGGGCGGTACTTC. This gives the protein CASSLLRAGRYF. The genes are TRBV7-9 and TRBJ2-4; no clear D gene. Germline lookup yields CDR1 SEHNR and CDR2 FQNEAQ (reference sequence). CDR3 size: 12 residues. Trimming pared 2 bases from V and 15 bases from J, leaving 14 bases between.

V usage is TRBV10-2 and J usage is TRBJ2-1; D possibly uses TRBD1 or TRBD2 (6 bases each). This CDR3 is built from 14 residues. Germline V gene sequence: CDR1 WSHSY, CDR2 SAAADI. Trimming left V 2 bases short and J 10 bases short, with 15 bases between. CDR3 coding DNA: TGCGCCAGCAGTGAGCCGCCGGGGGCTCGGGAGCAGTTCTTC. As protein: CASSEPPGAREQFF.

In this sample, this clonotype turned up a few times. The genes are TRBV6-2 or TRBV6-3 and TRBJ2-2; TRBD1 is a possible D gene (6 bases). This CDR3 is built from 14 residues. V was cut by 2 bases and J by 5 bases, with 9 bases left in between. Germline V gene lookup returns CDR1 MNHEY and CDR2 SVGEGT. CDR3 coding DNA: TGTGCCAGCAGTTACGGGACAAGAACCGGGGAGCTGTTTTTT. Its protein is CASSYGTRTGELFF.

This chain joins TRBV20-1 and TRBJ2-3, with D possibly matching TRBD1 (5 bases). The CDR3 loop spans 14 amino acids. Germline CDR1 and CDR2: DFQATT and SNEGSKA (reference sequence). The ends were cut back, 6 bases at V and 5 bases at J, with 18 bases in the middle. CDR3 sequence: CSAKSLGEGDTQYF. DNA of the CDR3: TGCAGTGCAAAGAGCTTAGGGGAAGGAGATACGCAGTATTTT.

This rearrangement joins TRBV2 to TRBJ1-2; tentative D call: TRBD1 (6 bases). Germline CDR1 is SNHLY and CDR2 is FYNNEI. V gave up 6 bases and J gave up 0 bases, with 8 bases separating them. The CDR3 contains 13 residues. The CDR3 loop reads CASRGQSNYGYTF. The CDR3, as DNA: TGTGCCAGCAGAGGACAGTCTAACTATGGCTACACCTTC.

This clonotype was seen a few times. This chain's CDR3 is CASRLDSSSTDTQYF. CDR3 nucleotide sequence: TGTGCCAGCAGGCTGGACAGCAGTAGCACAGATACGCAGTATTTT. The J gene is TRBJ2-3, the V gene TRBV12-3 or TRBV12-4; D may be TRBD1 (6 bases). The CDR3 length is 15 residues. V was trimmed by 6 bases and J by 0 bases, leaving 13 bases between them.

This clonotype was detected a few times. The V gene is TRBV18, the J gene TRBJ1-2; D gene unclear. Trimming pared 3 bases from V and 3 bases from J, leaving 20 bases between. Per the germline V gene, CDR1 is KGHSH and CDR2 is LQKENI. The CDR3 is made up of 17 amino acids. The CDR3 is CASSPIPTRRIDYGYTF. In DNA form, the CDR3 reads TGTGCCAGCTCACCCATTCCAACTAGGCGGATAGACTATGGCTACACCTTC. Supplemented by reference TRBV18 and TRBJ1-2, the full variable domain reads NAGVMQNPRHLVRRRGQEARLRCSPMKGHSHVYWYRQLPEEGLKFMVYLQKENIIDESGMPKERFSAEFPKEGPSILRIQQVVRGDSAAYFCASSPIPTRRIDYGYTFGSGTRLTVV.

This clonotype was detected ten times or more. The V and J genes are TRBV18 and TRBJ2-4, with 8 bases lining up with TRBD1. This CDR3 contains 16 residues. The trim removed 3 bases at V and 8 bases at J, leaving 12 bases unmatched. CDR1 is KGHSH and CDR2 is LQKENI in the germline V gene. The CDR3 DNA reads TGTGCCAGCTCACCGAATCCAGGGGGCGTGTTGGACATTCAGTACTTC. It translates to CASSPNPGGVLDIQYF.

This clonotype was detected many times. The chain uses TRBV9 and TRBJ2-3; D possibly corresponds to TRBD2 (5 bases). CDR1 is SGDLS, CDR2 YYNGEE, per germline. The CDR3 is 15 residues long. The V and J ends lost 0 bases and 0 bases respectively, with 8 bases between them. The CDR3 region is CASSVDRTSTDTQYF. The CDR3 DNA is TGTGCCAGCAGCGTAGACCGGACTAGCACAGATACGCAGTATTTT.

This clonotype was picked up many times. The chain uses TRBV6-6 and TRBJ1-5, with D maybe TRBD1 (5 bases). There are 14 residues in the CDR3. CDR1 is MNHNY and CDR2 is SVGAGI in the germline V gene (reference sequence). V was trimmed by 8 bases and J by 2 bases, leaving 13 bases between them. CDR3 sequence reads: CASRWGIGNQPQHF. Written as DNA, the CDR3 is TGTGCCAGCCGTTGGGGGATCGGCAATCAGCCCCAGCATTTT.

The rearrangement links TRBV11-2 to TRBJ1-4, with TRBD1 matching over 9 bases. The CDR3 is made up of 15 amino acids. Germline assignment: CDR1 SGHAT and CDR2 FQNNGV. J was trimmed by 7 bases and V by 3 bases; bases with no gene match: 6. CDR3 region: CASSFNRGRTEKLFF. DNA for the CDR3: TGTGCCAGCAGCTTTAACAGGGGGCGCACTGAAAAACTGTTTTTT.

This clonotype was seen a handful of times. The chain's CDR3 is CASSQDLELGTGDEKLFF. The CDR3, as DNA: TGTGCCAGCAGCCAAGATCTTGAGCTCGGGACAGGGGACGAAAAACTGTTTTTT. The chain employs TRBV3-1 and TRBJ1-4; the match to TRBD1 covers 10 bases. Germline trimming cut 0 bases from V and 8 bases from J; bases unmatched to any gene: 12. The CDR3 length is 18 residues. Per the germline V gene, CDR1 is LGHDT and CDR2 is YNNKEL (reference sequence). Filled out from reference TRBV3-1 and TRBJ1-4, the complete variable domain reads DTAVSQTPKYLVTQMGNDKSIKCEQNLGHDTMYWYKQDSKKFLKIMFSYNNKELIINETVPNRFSPKSPDKAHLNLHINSLELGDSAVYFCASSQDLELGTGDEKLFFGSGTQLSVL.

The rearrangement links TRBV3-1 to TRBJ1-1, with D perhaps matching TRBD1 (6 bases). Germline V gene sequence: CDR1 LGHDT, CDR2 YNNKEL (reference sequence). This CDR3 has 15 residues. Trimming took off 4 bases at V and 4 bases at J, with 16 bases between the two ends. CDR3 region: CASSPRGGRATEAFF. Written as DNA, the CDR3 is TGTGCCAGCAGCCCGAGGGGGGGGCGGGCCACTGAAGCTTTCTTT. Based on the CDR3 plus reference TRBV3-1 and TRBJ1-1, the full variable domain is DTAVSQTPKYLVTQMGNDKSIKCEQNLGHDTMYWYKQDSKKFLKIMFSYNNKELIINETVPNRFSPKSPDKAHLNLHINSLELGDSAVYFCASSPRGGRATEAFFGQGTRLTVV.

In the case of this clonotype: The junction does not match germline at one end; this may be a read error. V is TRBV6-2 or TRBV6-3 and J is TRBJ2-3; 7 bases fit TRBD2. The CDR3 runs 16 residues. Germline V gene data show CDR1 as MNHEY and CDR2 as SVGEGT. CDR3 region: CASSYYTTTSQDTQYF. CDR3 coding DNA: TGTGCCAGCAGCTACTATACCACGACTAGCCAAGATACGCAGTATTTT.

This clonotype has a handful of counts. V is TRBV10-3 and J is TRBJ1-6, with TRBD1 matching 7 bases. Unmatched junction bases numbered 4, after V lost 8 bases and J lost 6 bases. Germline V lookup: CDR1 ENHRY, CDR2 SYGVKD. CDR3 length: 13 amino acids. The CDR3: CAIGGQINSPLHF. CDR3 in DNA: TGTGCCATCGGGGGACAGATTAATTCACCCCTCCACTTT.